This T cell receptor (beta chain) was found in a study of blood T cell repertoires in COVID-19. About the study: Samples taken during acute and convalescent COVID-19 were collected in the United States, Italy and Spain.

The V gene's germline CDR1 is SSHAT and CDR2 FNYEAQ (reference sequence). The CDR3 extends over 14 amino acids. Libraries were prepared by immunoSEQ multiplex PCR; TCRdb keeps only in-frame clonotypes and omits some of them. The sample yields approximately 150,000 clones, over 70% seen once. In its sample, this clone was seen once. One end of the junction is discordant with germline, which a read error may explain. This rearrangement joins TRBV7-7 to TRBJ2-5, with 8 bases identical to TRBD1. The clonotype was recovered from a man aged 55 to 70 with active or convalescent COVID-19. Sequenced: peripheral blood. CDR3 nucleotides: TGTGCTAGCAGCGACAGGGGAGTAGGAGAGACCCAGTACTTC. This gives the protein CASSDRGVGETQYF. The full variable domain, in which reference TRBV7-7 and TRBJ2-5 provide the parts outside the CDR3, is GAGVSQSPRYKVTKRGQDVTLRCDPISSHATLYWYQQALGQGPEFLTYFNYEAQPDKSGLPSDRFSAERPEGSISTLTIQRTEQRDSAMYRCASSDRGVGETQYFGPGTRLLVL.